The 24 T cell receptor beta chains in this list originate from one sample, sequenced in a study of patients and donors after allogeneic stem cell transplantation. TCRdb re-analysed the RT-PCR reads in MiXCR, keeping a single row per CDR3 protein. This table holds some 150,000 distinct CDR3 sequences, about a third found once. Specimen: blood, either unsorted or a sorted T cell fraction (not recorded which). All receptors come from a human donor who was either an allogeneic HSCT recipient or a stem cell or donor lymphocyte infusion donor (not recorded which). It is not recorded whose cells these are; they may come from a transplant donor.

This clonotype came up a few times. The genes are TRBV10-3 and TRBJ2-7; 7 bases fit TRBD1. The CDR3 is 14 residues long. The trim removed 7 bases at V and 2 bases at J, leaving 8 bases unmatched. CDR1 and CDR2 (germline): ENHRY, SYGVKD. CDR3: CAITPTGRTYEQYF. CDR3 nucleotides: TGTGCCATCACTCCGACAGGGCGCACCTACGAGCAGTACTTC.

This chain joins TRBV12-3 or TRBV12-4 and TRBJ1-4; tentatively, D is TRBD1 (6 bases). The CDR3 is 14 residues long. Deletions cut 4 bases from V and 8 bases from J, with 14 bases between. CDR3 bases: TGTGCCAGCAGTTCGGGGCTGACAGGCGAAAAACTGTTTTTT. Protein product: CASSSGLTGEKLFF.

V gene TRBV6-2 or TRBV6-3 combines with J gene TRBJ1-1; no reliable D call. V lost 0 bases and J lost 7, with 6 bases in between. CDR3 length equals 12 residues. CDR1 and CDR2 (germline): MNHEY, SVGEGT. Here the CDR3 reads CASSYSMGEAFF. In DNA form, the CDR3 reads TGTGCCAGCAGTTACTCGATGGGTGAAGCTTTCTTT.

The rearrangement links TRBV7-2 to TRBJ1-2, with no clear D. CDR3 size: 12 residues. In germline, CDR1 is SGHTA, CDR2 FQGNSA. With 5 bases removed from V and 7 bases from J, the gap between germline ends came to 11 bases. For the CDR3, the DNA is TGTGCCAGCAGCGGCCGTTTAGGTGGCTACACCTTC. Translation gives CASSGRLGGYTF.

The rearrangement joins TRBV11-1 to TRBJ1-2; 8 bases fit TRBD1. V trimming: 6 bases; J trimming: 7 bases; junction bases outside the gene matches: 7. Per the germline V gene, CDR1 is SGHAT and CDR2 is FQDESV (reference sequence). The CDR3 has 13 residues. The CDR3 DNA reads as TGTGCCAGCAGACCGACAGGGGCTGGTGGCTACACCTTC. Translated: CASRPTGAGGYTF.

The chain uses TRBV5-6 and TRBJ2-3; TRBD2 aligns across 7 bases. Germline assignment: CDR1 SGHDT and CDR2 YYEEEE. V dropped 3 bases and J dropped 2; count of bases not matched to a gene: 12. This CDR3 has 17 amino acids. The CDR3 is CASSSSWRGFFTDTQYF. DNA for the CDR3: TGTGCCAGCAGCTCCTCTTGGCGGGGGTTCTTCACAGATACGCAGTATTTT.

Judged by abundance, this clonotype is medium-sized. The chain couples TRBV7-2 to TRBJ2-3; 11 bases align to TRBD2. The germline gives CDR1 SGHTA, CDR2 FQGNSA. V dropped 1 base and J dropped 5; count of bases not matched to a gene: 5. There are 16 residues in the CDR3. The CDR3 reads CASSLELAGARDTQYF. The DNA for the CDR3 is TGTGCCAGCAGCTTAGAACTAGCGGGGGCCAGAGATACGCAGTATTTT.

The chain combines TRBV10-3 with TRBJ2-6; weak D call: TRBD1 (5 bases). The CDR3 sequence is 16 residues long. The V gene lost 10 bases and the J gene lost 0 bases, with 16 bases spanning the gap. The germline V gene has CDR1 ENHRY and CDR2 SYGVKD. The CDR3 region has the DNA TGTGCCAGCGCCCCCAGGGTATCCTCTGGGGCCAACGTCCTGACTTTC. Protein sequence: CASAPRVSSGANVLTF.

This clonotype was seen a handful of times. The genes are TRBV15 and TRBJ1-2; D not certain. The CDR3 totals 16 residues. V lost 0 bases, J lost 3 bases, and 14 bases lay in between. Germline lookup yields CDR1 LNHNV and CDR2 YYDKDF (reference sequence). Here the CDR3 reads CATSRDKGTGHYGYTF. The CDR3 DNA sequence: TGTGCCACCAGCAGAGATAAGGGAACCGGGCACTATGGCTACACCTTC.

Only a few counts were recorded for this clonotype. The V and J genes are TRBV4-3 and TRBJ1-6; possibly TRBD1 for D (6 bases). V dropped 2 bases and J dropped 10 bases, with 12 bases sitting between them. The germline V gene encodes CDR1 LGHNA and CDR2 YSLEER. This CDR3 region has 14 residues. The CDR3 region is CASSQLRGGSPLHF. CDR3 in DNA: TGCGCCAGCAGCCAACTCAGGGGAGGCTCACCCCTCCACTTT.

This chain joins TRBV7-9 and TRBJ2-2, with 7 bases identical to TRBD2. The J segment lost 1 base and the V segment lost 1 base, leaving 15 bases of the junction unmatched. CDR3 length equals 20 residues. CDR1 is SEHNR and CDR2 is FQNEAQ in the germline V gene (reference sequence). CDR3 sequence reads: CASSLGTWAGALVNTGELFF. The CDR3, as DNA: TGTGCCAGCAGCTTAGGCACTTGGGCGGGAGCTTTGGTGAACACCGGGGAGCTGTTTTTT.

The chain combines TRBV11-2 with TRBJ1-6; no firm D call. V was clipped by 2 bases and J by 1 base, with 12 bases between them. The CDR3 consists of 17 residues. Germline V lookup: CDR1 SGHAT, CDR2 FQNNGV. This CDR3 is CASSLWMGRSYNSPLHF. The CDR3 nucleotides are TGTGCCAGCAGCTTATGGATGGGCAGGTCCTATAATTCACCCCTCCACTTT.

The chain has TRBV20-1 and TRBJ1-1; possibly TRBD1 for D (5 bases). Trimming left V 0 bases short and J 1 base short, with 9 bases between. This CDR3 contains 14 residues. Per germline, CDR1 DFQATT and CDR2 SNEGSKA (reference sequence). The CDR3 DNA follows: TGCAGTGCTAGAGATCGGGGGGGGAACACTGAAGCTTTCTTT. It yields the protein CSARDRGGNTEAFF.

CDR3 DNA: TGTGCCAGCAGTTCTCGGACAGGGGGCGTTCAGCCCCAGCATTTT. Translated, it gives CASSSRTGGVQPQHF. The rearrangement uses TRBV6-5 and TRBJ1-5, with 11 bases lining up with TRBD1. CDR1 is MNHEY and CDR2 is SVGAGI in the germline V gene. J lost 6 bases, V lost 4 bases, and 5 bases had no gene match. This CDR3 has 15 residues.

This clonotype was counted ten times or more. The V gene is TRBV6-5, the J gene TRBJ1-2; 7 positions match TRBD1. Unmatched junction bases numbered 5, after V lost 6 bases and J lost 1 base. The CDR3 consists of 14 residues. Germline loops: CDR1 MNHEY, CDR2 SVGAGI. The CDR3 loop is CASSRGGLNYGYTF. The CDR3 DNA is TGTGCCAGCAGCCGAGGGGGCCTTAACTATGGCTACACCTTC.

CDR3 region: CATSKVQGLNTEAFF. CDR3 in DNA: TGTGCCACCAGCAAAGTCCAGGGGTTGAACACTGAAGCTTTCTTT. The chain uses TRBV15 and TRBJ1-1; possibly TRBD1 for D (6 bases). The V and J ends lost 4 bases and 0 bases respectively, with 12 bases between them. Per germline, CDR1 LNHNV and CDR2 YYDKDF (reference sequence). The CDR3 consists of 15 residues.

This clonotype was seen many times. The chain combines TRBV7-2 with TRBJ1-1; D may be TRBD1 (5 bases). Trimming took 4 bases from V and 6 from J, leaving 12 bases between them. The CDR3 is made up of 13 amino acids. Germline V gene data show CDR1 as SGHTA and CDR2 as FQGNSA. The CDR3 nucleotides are TGTGCCAGCAGCTCCGCAGGGAGGGCTGAAGCTTTCTTT. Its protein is CASSSAGRAEAFF.

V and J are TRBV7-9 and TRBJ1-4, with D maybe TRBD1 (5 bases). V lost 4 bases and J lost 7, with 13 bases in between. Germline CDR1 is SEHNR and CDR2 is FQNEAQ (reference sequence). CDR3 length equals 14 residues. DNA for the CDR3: TGTGCCAGCAGCTCCGGGACGAATCCTGAAAAACTGTTTTTT. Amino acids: CASSSGTNPEKLFF.

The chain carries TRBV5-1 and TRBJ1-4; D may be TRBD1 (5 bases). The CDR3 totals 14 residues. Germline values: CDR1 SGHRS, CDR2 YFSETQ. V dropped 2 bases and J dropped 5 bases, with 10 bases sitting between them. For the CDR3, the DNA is TGCGCCAGCAGCTTTGGCAGGGAGAATGAAAAACTGTTTTTT. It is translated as CASSFGRENEKLFF.

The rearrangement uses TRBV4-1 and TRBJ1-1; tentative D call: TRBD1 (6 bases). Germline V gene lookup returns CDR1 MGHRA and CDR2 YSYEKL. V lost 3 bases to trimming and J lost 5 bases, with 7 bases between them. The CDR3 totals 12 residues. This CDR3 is CASSHTGTEAFF. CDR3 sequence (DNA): TGCGCCAGCAGCCATACAGGGACTGAAGCTTTCTTT.

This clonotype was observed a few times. The CDR3 DNA reads TGCGCCAGCAGCCCCGCCGGGACAATCGATGAGCAGTTCTTC. As protein: CASSPAGTIDEQFF. This rearrangement joins TRBV5-1 to TRBJ2-1, with TRBD1 as a possible D gene (6 bases). Germline CDR1 SGHRS, CDR2 YFSETQ. Trimming took 4 bases from V and 8 from J, leaving 16 bases between them. The CDR3 contains 14 residues.

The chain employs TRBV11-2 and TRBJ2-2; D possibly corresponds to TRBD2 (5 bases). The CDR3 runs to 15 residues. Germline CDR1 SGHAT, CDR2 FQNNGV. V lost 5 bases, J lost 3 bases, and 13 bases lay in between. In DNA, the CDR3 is TGTGCCAGCAGCCACGGAGGCAGCTACACCGGGGAGCTGTTTTTT. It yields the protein CASSHGGSYTGELFF. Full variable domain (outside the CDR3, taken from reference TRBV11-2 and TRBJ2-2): EAGVAQSPRYKIIEKRQSVAFWCNPISGHATLYWYQQILGQGPKLLIQFQNNGVVDDSQLPKDRFSAERLKGVDSTLKIQPAKLEDSAVYLCASSHGGSYTGELFFGEGSRLTVL.

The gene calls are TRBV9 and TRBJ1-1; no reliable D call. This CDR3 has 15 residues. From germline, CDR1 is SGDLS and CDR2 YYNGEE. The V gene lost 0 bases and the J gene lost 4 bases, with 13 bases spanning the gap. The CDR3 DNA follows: TGTGCCAGCAGCGTAGAGGTATCCTCAAGCACTGAAGCTTTCTTT. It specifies CASSVEVSSSTEAFF.

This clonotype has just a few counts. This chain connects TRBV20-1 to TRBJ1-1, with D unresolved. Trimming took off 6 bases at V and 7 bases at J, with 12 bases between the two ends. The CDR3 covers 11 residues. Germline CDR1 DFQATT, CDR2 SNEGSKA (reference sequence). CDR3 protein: CSASRPGEAFF. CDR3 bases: TGCAGTGCCTCTCGGCCGGGTGAAGCTTTCTTT.